Sequencing of this T cell receptor beta chain was carried out in a study of cytomegalovirus exposure and HLA in healthy donors. The CDR3 extends over 15 amino acids. V was pared by 5 bases and J by 5 bases, with 12 bases of the junction left unmatched. The germline CDR1 and CDR2 sequences are SGHRS and YFSETQ. PCR involved 60 Vbeta and 13 Jbeta primers. This table comes from immunoSEQ multiplex PCR, and its TCRdb copy is limited to in-frame clones, with some not included. The table records tens of thousands of clones, about 80% of them present only once. On this clone itself: Its specificity is unknown.

Study-wide points: Analysis performed later found 16,000 or so TCR beta sequences associated with HLA alleles at 0.05 false discovery rate. By HLA locus, TCR association rates varied in a later analysis, with DRB1 showing the most and HLA-C the fewest.

This chain uses TRBV5-1 with TRBJ2-7; 8 nucleotides agree with TRBD2. The TCR sequence derives from a woman between 35 and 50 years old in good health and CMV-seropositive. Sequences were obtained from PBMCs. CDR3 sequence: CASRPDGLAVNEQYF. The DNA for the CDR3 is TGCGCCAGCAGACCAGACGGACTAGCTGTCAACGAGCAGTACTTC.